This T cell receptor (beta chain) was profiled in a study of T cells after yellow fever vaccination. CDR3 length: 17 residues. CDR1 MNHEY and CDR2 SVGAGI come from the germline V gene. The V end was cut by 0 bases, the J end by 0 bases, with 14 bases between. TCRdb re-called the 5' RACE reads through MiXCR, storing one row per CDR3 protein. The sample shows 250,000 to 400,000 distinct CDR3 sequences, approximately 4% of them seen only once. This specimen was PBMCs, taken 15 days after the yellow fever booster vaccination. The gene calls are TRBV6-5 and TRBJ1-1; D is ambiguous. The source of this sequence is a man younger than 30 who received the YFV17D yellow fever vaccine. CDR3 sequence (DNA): TGTGCCAGCAGTTACTCCCAAAGTGTTGTGATGAACACTGAAGCTTTCTTT. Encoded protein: CASSYSQSVVMNTEAFF.